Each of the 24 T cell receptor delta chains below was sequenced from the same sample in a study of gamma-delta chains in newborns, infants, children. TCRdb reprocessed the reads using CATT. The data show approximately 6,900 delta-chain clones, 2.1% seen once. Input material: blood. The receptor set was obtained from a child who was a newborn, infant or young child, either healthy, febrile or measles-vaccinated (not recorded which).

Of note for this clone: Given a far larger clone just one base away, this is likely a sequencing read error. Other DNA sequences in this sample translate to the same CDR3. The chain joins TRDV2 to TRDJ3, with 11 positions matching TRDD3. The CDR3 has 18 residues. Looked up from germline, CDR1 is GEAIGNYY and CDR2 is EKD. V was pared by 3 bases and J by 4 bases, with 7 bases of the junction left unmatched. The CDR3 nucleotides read TGTGCCTGTGACGTACTGGGGGATAGCTCATGGGACACCCGACAGATGTTTTTC. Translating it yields CACDVLGDSSWDTRQMFF.

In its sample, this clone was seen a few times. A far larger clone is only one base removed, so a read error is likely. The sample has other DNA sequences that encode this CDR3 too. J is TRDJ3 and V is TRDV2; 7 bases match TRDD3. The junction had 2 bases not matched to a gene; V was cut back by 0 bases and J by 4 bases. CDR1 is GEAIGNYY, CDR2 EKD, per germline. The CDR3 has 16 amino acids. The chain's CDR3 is CACDTWGTWDTRQMFF. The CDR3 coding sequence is TGTGCCTGTGACACCTGGGGGACTTGGGACACCCGACAGATGTTTTTC.

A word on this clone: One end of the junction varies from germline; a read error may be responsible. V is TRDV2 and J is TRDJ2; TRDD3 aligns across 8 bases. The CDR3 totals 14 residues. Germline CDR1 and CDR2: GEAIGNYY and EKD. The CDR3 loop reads CARDVLGGAAQLFF. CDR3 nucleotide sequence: TGTGCCCGTGACGTACTGGGGGGTGCAGCACAACTCTTCTTT.

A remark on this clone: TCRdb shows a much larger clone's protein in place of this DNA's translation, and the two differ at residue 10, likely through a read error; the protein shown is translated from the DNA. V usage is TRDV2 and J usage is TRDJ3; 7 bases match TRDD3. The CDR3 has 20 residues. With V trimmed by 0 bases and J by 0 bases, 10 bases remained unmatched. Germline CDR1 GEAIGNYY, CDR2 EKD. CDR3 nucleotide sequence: TGTGCCTGTGACACCGGAGGACTGGGGACTAGCTCCTGGGACACCCGACAGATGTTTTTC. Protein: CACDTGGLGTSSWDTRQMFF.

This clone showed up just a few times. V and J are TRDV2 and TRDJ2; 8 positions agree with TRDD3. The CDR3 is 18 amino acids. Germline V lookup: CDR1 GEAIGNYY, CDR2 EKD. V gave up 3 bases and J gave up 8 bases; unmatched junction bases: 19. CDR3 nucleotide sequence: TGTGCCTGTGACCCAGTACTGGGGGCCCTCGCTTTGGCGGCACAACTCTTCTTT. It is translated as CACDPVLGALALAAQLFF.

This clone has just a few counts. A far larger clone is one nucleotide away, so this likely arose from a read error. Here the CDR3 DNA reads TGTGCCTGTGACCGATTACTGGGGGATACGCCTCCTTTCTCCTGGGACGCCCGACAGATGTTTTTC. Protein: CACDRLLGDTPPFSWDARQMFF. The V call is TRDV2, the J call TRDJ3; 13 positions agree with TRDD3. This CDR3 region has 22 residues. Germline V gene lookup returns CDR1 GEAIGNYY and CDR2 EKD.

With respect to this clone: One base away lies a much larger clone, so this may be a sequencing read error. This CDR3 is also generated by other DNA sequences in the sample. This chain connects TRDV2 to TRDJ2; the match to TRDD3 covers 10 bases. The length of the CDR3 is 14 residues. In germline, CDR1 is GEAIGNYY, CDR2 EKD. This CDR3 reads CACDYWGMTAQLFF. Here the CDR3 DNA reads TGTGCCTGTGACTACTGGGGGATGACAGCGCAACTCTTCTTT.

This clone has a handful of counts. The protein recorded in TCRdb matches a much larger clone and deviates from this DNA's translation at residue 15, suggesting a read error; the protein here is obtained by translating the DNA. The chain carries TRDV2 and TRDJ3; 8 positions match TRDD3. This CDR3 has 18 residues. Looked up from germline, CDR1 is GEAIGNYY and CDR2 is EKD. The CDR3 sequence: CACDTVWGSSWDTRKMFF. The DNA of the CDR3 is TGTGCCTGTGACACCGTCTGGGGGAGCTCCTGGGACACCCGAAAGATGTTTTTC.

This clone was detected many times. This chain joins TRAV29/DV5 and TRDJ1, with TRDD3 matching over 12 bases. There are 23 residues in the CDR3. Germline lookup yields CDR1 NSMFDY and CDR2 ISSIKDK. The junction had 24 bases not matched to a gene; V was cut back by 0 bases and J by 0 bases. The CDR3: CAASAPAEPLYWGIPSYTDKLIF. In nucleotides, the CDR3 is TGTGCAGCAAGCGCACCGGCCGAGCCCCTTTACTGGGGGATACCCAGCTACACCGATAAACTCATCTTT.

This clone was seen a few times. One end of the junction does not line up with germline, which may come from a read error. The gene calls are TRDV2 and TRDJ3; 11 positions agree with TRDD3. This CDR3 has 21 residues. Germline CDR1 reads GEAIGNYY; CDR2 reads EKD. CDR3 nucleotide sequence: TGTGCCTGTGGCACCGAATATCGACTGGGGGATAGCTCCTGGGACACCCTACAGATGTTTTTC. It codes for CACGTEYRLGDSSWDTLQMFF.

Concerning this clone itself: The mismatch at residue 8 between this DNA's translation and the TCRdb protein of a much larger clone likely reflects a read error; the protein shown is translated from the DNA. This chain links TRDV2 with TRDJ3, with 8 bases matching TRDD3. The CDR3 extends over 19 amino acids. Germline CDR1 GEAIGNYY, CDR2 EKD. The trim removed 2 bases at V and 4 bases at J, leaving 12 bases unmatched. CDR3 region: CACDILGATLGWDTRQMFF. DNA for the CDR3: TGTGCCTGTGACATACTGGGGGCTACGCTGGGATGGGACACCCGACAGATGTTTTTC.

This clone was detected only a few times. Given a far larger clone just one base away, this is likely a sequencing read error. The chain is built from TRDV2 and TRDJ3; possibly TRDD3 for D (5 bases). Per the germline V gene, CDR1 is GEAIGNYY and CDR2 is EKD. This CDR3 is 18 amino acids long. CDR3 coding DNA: TGTGCCTGTGACACCGGGGGTTTTAGCTCCCGGGACACCCGACAGATGTTTTTC. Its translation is CACDTGGFSSRDTRQMFF.

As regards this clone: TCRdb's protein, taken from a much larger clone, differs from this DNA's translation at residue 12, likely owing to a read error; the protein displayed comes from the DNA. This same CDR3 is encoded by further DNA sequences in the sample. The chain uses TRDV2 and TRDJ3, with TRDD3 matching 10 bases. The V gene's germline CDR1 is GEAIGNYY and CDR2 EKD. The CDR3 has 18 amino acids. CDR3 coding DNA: TGTGCCTGTGACACTGGGGGATACCTATCCTGGGGCACCCGACAGATGTTTTTC. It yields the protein CACDTGGYLSWGTRQMFF.

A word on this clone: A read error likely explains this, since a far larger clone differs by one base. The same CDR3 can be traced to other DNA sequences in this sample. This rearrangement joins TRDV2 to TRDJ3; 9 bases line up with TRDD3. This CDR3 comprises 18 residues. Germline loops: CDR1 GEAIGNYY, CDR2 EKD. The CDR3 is CACDTGDTLHWDTRQMFF. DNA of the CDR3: TGTGCCTGCGACACCGGGGATACGCTGCACTGGGACACCCGACAGATGTTTTTC.

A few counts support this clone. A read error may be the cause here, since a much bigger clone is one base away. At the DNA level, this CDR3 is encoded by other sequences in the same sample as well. The CDR3 here is CACEYWGIQDKLIF. The CDR3 DNA sequence: TGTGCCTGTGAATACTGGGGGATACAAGATAAACTCATCTTT. V usage is TRDV2 and J usage is TRDJ1; 12 bases align to TRDD3. The germline gives CDR1 GEAIGNYY, CDR2 EKD. V lost 4 bases and J lost 5; bases outside the gene matches: 4. The CDR3 loop spans 14 amino acids.

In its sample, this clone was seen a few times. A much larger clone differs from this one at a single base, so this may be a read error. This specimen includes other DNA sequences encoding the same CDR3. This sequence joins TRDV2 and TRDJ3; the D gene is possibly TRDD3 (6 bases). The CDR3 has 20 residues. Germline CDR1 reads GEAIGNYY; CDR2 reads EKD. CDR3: CACDNAALGLSSWDTRQMFF. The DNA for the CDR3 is TGTGCCTGTGACAACGCAGCTCTGGGGTTAAGCTCCTGGGACACCCGCCAGATGTTTTTC.

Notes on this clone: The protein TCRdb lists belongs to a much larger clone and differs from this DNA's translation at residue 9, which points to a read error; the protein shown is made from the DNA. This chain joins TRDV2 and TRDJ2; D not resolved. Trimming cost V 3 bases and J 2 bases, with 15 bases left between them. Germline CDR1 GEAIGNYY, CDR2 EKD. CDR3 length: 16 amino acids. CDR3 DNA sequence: TGTGCCTGTGACCCGTTAGGGAACCTGTTGACAGCACAACTCTTCTTT. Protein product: CACDPLGNLLTAQLFF.

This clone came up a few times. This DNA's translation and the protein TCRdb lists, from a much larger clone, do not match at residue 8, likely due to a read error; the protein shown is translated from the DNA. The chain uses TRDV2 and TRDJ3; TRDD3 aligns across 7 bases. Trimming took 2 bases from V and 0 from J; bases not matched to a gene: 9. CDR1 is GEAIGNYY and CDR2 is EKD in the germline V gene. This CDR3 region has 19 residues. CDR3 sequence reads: CACDSTGARGSWDTRQMFF. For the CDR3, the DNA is TGTGCCTGTGACAGTACTGGGGCGAGGGGCTCCTGGGACACCCGACAGATGTTTTTC.

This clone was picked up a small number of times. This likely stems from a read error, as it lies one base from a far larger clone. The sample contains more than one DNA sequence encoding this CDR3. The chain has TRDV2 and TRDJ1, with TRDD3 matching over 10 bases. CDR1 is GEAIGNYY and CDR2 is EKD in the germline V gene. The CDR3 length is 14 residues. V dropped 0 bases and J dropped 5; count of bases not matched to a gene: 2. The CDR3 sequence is CACDTWGIPDKLIF. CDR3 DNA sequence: TGTGCCTGTGACACCTGGGGGATACCAGATAAACTCATCTTT.

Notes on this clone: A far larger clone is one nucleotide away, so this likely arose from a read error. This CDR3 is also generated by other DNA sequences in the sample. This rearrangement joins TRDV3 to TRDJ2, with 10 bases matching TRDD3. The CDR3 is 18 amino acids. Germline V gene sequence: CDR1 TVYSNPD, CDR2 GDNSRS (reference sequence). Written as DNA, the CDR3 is TGTGCCTCCGCGTACTGGGGGATCCACCCAGCTTTGACAGCGCAACTCTTCTTT. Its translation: CASAYWGIHPALTAQLFF. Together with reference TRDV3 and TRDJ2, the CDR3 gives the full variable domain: CDKVTQSSPDQTVASGSEVVLLCTYDTVYSNPDLFWYRIRPDYSFQFVFYGDNSRSEGADFTQGRFSVKHILTQKAFHLVISPVRTEDSATYYCASAYWGIHPALTAQLFFGKGTQLIVEP.

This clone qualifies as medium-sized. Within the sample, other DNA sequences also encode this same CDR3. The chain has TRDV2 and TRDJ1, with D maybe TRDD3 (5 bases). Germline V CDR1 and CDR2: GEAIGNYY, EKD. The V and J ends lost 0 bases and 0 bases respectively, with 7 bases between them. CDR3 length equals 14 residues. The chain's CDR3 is CACDTGGYTDKLIF. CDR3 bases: TGTGCCTGTGACACCGGGGGCTACACCGATAAACTCATCTTT.

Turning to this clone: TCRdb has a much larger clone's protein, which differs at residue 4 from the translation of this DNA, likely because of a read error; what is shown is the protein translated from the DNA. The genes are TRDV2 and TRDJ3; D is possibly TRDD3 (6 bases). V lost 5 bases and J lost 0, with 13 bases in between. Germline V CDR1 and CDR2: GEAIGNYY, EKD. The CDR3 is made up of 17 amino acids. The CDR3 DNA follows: TGTGCCTGTGGCACTACTGGGAGCTCCTGGGACACCCGACAGATGTTTTTC. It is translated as CACGTTGSSWDTRQMFF.

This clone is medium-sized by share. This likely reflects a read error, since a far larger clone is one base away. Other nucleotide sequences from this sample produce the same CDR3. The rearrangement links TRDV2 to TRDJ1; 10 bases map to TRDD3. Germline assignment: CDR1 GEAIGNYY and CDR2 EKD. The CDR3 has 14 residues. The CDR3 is CARDILGDTDKLIF. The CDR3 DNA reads TGTGCCCGTGACATACTGGGGGATACCGATAAACTCATCTTT.

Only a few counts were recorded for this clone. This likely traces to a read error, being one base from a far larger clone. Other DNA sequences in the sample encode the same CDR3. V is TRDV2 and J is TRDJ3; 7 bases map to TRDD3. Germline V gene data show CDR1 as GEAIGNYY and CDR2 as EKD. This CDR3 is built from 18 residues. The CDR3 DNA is TGTGCCTGCGACACCGCCGGATACGGCGCCTGGGACACCCGACAGATGTTTTTC. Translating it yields CACDTAGYGAWDTRQMFF.